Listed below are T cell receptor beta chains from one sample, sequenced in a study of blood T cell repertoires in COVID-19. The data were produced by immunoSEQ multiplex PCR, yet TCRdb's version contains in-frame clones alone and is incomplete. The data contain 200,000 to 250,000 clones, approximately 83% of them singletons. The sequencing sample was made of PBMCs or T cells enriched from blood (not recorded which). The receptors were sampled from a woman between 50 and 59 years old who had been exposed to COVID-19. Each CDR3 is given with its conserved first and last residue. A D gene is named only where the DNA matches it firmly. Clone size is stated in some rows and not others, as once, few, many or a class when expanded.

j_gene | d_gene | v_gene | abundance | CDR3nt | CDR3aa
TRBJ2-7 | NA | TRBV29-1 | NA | TGCAGTATCAAACTCACAGGCTACGAGCAGTACTTC | CSIKLTGYEQYF
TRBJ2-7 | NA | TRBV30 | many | TGTGCCTGGAGTCGAGGGCCACTCTCCTACGAGCAGTACTTC | CAWSRGPLSYEQYF
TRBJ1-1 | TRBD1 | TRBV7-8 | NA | TGTGCCAGCAGCTCTTACAGGGGGCGCGCCAAAAACACTGAAGCTTTCTTT | CASSSYRGRAKNTEAFF
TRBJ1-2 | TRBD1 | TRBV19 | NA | TGTGCCAGTAGTCTCTGGACAGGGCCCGAGGGGGGCTACACCTTC | CASSLWTGPEGGYTF
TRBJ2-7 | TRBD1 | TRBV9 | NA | TGTGCCAGCAGCCAGGGGGCGCGTTCCTACGAGCAGTACTTC | CASSQGARSYEQYF
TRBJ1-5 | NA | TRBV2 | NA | TGTGCCAGCAGAGCTCGGGACACACCGAAGCCTAGCAATCAGCCCCAGCATTTT | CASRARDTPKPSNQPQHF
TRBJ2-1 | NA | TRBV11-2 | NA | TGTGCCAGCAGCTTAGAGACAGGTAACTACGAGCAGTTCTTC | CASSLETGNYEQFF
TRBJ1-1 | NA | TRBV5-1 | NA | TGCGCCAGCAGCTTGGCGGGGAACATGAACACTGAAGCTTTCTTT | CASSLAGNMNTEAFF
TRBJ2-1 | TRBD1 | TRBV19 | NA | TGTGCCACCGACAGGGGGCTAAGGGACAATGAGCAGTTCTTC | CATDRGLRDNEQFF
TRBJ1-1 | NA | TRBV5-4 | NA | TGTGCCAGCAGCACCCGGGGGGGGGCGCCCACTGAAGCTTTCTTT | CASSTRGGAPTEAFF
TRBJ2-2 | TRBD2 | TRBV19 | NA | TGTGCCAGTACGCCGGGACTAGGGACCGGGGAGCTGTTTTTT | CASTPGLGTGELFF
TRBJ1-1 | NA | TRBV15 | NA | TGTGCCACCAGAACGGGCAGGAGGACGGGCTTAGACCCTGAAGCTTTCTTT | CATRTGRRTGLDPEAFF
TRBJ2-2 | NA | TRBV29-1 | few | TGCAGCGTTTCCGCCGGGACGAACACCGGGGAGCTGTTTTTT | CSVSAGTNTGELFF
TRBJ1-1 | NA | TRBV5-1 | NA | TGCGCCAGCCAAGGGGACACTGAAGCTTTCTTT | CASQGDTEAFF
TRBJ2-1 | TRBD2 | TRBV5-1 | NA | TGCGCCAGCAGCTCACTAGCGGGAAACTACAATGAGCAGTTCTTC | CASSSLAGNYNEQFF
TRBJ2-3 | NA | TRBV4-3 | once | TGCGCCAGCAGCCCGTGGGACTCCGCGAATAAGCAGTATTTT | CASSPWDSANKQYF
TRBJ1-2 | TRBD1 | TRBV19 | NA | TGTGCCAGTAGACGTACCGTACTCAGGGGGGCGAACTATGGCTACACCTTC | CASRRTVLRGANYGYTF
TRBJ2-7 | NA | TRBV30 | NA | TGTGCCTGGAGTGTACGGAGCTACGAGCAGTACTTC | CAWSVRSYEQYF
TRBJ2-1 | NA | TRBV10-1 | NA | TGCGCCAGCAGTGAGTCCTTTCCCGGGAGCTACAATGAGCAGTTCTTC | CASSESFPGSYNEQFF
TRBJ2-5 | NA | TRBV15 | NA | TGTGCCACCAGCCCCGGTAGGGGGGAGACCCAGTACTTC | CATSPGRGETQYF
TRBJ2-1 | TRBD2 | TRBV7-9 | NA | TGTGCCAGCAGCTTAGGACTAGCCGGGGGGGATGAGCAGTTCTTC | CASSLGLAGGDEQFF
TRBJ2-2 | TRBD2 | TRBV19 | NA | TGTGCCAGTAGTAGATGGACTAGCGGGAACACCGGGGAGCTGTTTTTT | CASSRWTSGNTGELFF